Included here is one T cell receptor beta chain sequence, with context. This clone's antigen is unknown. It has no much larger one-base neighbor in the sample; base qualities were not kept. Sample time point, as interpreted from the label and publication: blood from clinic visit 5 months post-surgery; TSC patient then seizure free. The surgery cases showing the highest brain T cell transcript signatures were chosen for TCR beta chain sequencing of brain tissue and, when available, of blood. Prior to surgery, the patients had been treated with at least one anti-epileptic drug. TCR-sequenced patients were children with drug-resistant epilepsy due to tuberous sclerosis complex, focal cortical dysplasia, Rasmussen encephalitis or hemimegalencephaly. Bulk genomic DNA was extracted from unsorted brain tissue and whole blood with the Monarch genomic DNA purification kit. The immunoSEQ assay was applied to genomic DNA to generate the TCR beta chain sequences. In the paper's pipeline: CDR3 sequences that did not begin with the conserved framework cysteine at position 104 were removed by hand. To get clonality, the normalized Shannon's Diversity Index was subtracted from one, giving values from 0 (maximal diversity) to 1 (oligoclonal). Differences in the frequency of the same CDR3 between samples, such as brain versus blood, were assessed with chi-squared comparison-of-proportions tests. Public clonotypes were found through immuneACCESS searches, while the VDJdb browser was used to judge similarity to known antiviral clonotypes. TCRdb mirrors the immuneACCESS table, restricted to in-frame sequences. Some clones are absent from its copies; in checked studies, under half trace to an unresolved V gene, and the reason for the others is unknown. V, J and clone size are those of that table, while D and trimming were read from the DNA. The sample has about 350,000 clones on record, approximately 93% of them singletons. Roughly 5.8% of the sample goes to the ten largest clones.

CDR1 and CDR2 were assigned from the germline V gene (reference sequence) as MNHNY and SVGAGI. Trimming costs V 5 bases and J 4 bases, and their ends lie 8 bases apart. From its cysteine to its phenylalanine, the CDR3 spans 13 amino acids. The kept DNA is CDR3 alone, 39 bases in frame from the first base. The data stem from a study of brain T cells in children with intractable seizures (dated by TCRdb to 2020 to 2022). Background on the whole study: A NanoString immunology panel was first used to screen resected brain tissue from more than 40 pediatric epilepsy surgery cases for immune gene transcripts. Of the roughly twelve selected surgery cases, pre-surgery blood was also sequenced for eight, so four had brain tissue only. Summary of the overall study and its limitations: Viral specificity was inferred only from CDR3 sequence similarity, and patients' HCMV serostatus was unknown. Sequencing depth differed between pre- and post-surgery blood, so clones missing from the pre-surgery sample may reflect undersampling.

The rearranged chain carries TRBV6-6 and TRBJ2-2; no D gene is confidently identified. This sequence was found in a boy less than two years old with tuberous sclerosis and intractable seizures. This sample comprised peripheral blood, obtained less than 6 months after surgery. The bases read TGTGCCAGCAGTGCCTCGGTCACCGGGGAGCTGTTTTTT. The encoded protein is CASSASVTGELFF.